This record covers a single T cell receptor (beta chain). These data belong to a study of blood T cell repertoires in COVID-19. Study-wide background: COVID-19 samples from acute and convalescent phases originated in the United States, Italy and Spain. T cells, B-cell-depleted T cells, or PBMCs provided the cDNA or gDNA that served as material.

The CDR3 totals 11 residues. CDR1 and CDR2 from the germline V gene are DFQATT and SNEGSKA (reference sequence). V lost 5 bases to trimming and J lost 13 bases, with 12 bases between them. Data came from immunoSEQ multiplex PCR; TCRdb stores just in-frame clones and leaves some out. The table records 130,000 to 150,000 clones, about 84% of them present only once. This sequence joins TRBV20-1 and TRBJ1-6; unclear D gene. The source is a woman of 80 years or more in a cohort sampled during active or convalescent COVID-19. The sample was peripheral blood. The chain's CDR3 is CSASLLGPLHF. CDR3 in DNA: TGCAGTGCTTCCTTATTGGGCCCCCTCCACTTT.